The table lists the clone carrying this T cell receptor beta chain with a count of one. Its antigen is unknown. Measured with immunoSEQ multiplex PCR; TCRdb has only the in-frame clones, and not every one. The sample has tens of thousands of clones; around four fifths are singletons. The CDR3 consists of 14 residues. V was trimmed by 3 bases and J by 0 bases, leaving 10 bases between them. The germline V gene has CDR1 SQVTM and CDR2 ANQGSEA. These data belong to a study of OX40 agonist ivuxolimab in advanced cancers. Points from the study as a whole: Still undetermined is the antigen specificity of the expanded peripheral T cells. Among some nonresponders, normalized T-cell clonal expansion was also low. Both CD4+ and CD8+ T cell populations in blood had undergone clonal expansion by week 6 at 0.1 to 3.0 mg/kg.

The starting material was CD4+ or CD8+ T cells sorted from blood, obtained in a trial of the OX40 agonist ivuxolimab. This chain connects TRBV29-1 to TRBJ2-3; D remains ambiguous. The receptor was derived from an adult with an advanced solid tumor such as melanoma, head and neck, liver or kidney cancer. DNA for the CDR3: TGCAGCGTTGAGGGCAAGGGAAGCACAGATACGCAGTATTTT. This translates into CSVEGKGSTDTQYF.